Sequencing of this T cell receptor beta chain was carried out in a study of cytomegalovirus exposure and HLA in healthy donors (dated by TCRdb to about 2017). Looking at the study overall: A later analysis indicated that the 100 to 150 validation repertoires were generated on the platform also employed for the roughly 720 repertoires of the first cohort. High-throughput TCR immunosequencing, statistical association of individual TCRs with disease status, and machine learning were combined to predict cytomegalovirus infection status. The study aimed to test whether cataloging public T cell receptors could reveal signatures of past pathogen exposure. A separate validation cohort of 90 to 150 different subjects was used in addition to the roughly 640-subject first cohort. General study outcomes and caveats: In the study, some 180 TCR beta chains were listed as associated with cytomegalovirus. Of the cluster scores, around 95% were above 0 in a later analysis, which found that TCRs clustered in the first cohort also tended to co-occur in the approximately 130 validation repertoires. In both the original and validation cohorts, the classifier was reported to diagnose cytomegalovirus status with high specificity and sensitivity. A later analysis lacked HLA typing for the validation cohort, so it scored co-occurrence in that cohort across all 110 or so repertoires. Most TCR sequences were observed very rarely across donors, whereas some public TCRs were present in many individuals. Three of the identified cytomegalovirus-associated TCR beta chains were confirmed in vitro to be specific for cytomegalovirus antigens. The authors suggested that the approach could potentially be extended to other disease states and immunological phenotypes.

The germline V gene provides CDR1 SQVTM and CDR2 ANQGSEA. Trimming takes 5 bases from V and 0 bases from J, and the germline ends sit 18 bases apart. The CDR3 holds 16 amino acids from the cysteine to the phenylalanine. Just the 48-base CDR3 DNA is kept, in frame starting at base 1. This clone has only a few counts. No cognate antigen has been identified for it. No base-level quality is on record; no much larger clone is a single base apart. Separate from the roughly 700-subject first cohort, the validation cohort of roughly 120 subjects was the group to which the donors belonged. Libraries were built with the immunoSEQ multiplex PCR assay. The authors' pipeline ran thus. A statistical classification framework was built for diagnosing cytomegalovirus status from the catalog of TCR beta chain sequences. Drawn from immuneACCESS, this table holds only the in-frame rearrangements with V and J called that TCRdb kept. Clones are partly lost; checked studies trace under half to an unresolved V gene and leave the rest unexplained. The D gene and trimming were derived from the DNA, and the V and J assignments and clone size from that table. Across this sample there are 120,000 or so clones, with about nine tenths seen only once. The ten largest clones add up to more than 1.5% of the sample.

This sequence was found in a man aged 18 to 30 in good health and CMV-seronegative. The sequenced sample was PBMCs. This sequence uses TRBV29-1 and TRBJ2-3; TRBD2 is perhaps the D gene, given 6 matching bases. The DNA sequence is as follows: TGCAGCGTTAGGGGAGGATTCCTTACTAGCACAGATACGCAGTATTTT. It translates to CSVRGGFLTSTDTQYF.